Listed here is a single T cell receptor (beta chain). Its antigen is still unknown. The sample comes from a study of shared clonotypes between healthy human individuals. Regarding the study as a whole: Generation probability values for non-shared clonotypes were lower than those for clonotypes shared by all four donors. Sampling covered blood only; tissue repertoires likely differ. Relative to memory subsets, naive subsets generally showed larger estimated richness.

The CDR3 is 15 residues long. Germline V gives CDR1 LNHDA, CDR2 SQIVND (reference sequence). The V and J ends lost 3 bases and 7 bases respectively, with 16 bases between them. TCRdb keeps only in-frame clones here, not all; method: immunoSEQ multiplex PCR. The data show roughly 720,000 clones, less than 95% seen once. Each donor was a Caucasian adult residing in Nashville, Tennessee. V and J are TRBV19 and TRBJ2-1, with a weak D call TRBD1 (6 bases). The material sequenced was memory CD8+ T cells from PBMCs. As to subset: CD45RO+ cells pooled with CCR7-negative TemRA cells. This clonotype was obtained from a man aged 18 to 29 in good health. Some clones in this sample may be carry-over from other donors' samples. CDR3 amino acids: CASSMGRGPLNEQFF. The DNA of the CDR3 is TGTGCCAGTAGTATGGGCAGGGGTCCCCTTAATGAGCAGTTCTTC.